Listed here are 2 T cell receptor beta chains from one sample, sequenced in a study of blood T cell repertoires in COVID-19. The data were produced by immunoSEQ multiplex PCR, yet TCRdb's version contains in-frame clones alone and is incomplete. The data contain a few hundred thousand clones, 82% of them seen just once; the ten biggest clones take up roughly 3.2%. Sequencing used peripheral blood. The origin of the receptors is a woman aged 18-30 years with acute or convalescent COVID-19.

The chain recombines TRBV18 with TRBJ1-3, with D perhaps TRBD1 (5 bases). Germline lookup yields CDR1 KGHSH and CDR2 LQKENI. The CDR3 extends over 16 amino acids. Deletions cut 6 bases from V and 0 bases from J, with 15 bases between. The CDR3 DNA is TGTGCCAGCTCCCCCGGGGGGGTCGGCTCTGGAAACACCATATATTTT. The encoded protein is CASSPGGVGSGNTIYF.

This clone was seen only once. The chain employs TRBV11-2 and TRBJ2-3, with TRBD1 identical over 8 bases. The CDR3 is 17 amino acids. V gave up 5 bases and J gave up 1 base; unmatched junction bases: 11. Germline V gene data show CDR1 as SGHAT and CDR2 as FQNNGV. The DNA of the CDR3 is TGTGCCAGCAGCCCCAGCAATCGGGGACAGGGCACAGATACGCAGTATTTT. Amino acid sequence: CASSPSNRGQGTDTQYF. The full variable domain, in which reference TRBV11-2 and TRBJ2-3 provide the parts outside the CDR3, is EAGVAQSPRYKIIEKRQSVAFWCNPISGHATLYWYQQILGQGPKLLIQFQNNGVVDDSQLPKDRFSAERLKGVDSTLKIQPAKLEDSAVYLCASSPSNRGQGTDTQYFGPGTRLTVL.